This T cell receptor (beta chain) emerged from a study of blood T cell repertoires in COVID-19. About the research overall: Donors in the United States, Italy and Spain gave samples during acute or convalescent COVID-19. Sample material is recorded as cDNA or gDNA derived from T cells, B-cell-depleted T cells, or PBMCs.

Original processing notes: Using reference gene primer amplification, nucleated cell counts were estimated. Generated by immunoSEQ multiplex PCR, the TCRdb table keeps only in-frame clones and is missing some. The V and J calls and the clone size are those of that table, but D and trimming were determined from the DNA. The sample lists roughly 130,000 clones; 60% to 85% were seen once. CDR3 length: 19 residues. Germline V gene lookup returns CDR1 SGHDN and CDR2 FVKESK. V lost 0 bases and J lost 1; bases outside the gene matches: 14. The source material was peripheral blood. This TCR was recovered from a man over 45 with acute or convalescent COVID-19. The chain uses TRBV14 and TRBJ1-1, with 7 bases lining up with TRBD1. DNA of the CDR3: TGTGCCAGCAGCCAAGACGGATTAAGTAGACAGGGATCGAACACTGAAGCTTTCTTT. It translates to CASSQDGLSRQGSNTEAFF.